These T cell receptor beta chains were read from a single sample in a study of response to subunit inactivated influenza vaccine. TCRdb re-called the RT-PCR reads with MiXCR, one entry per CDR3 protein. This sample has more than 200,000 distinct CDR3 sequences; less than 15% occur once, and the top ten carry about 8%. The sequencing here drew on non-naive T cells sorted from PBMCs, taken 14 to 15 days before vaccination. The receptors originated from a man aged 45-65 years who received an inactivated influenza vaccine. CDR3s include the opening cysteine and the closing phenylalanine or tryptophan. Fields, in order: CDR3 protein, V gene, J gene, D gene. D genes are given only for firm matches.

CDR3: CASSTPRSTGELFF; V: TRBV6-2/TRBV6-3; J: TRBJ2-2; D: NA
CDR3: CASSAYDRGSYNEQFF; V: TRBV12-3/TRBV12-4; J: TRBJ2-1; D: TRBD1
CDR3: CASSQDRQRTYGYTF; V: TRBV14; J: TRBJ1-2; D: NA
CDR3: CASSLVGQGRVGYF; V: TRBV11-2; J: TRBJ2-5; D: TRBD1
CDR3: CASSERGGGSPDTQYF; V: TRBV6-4; J: TRBJ2-3; D: TRBD2
CDR3: CSAPRTSGGAETQYF; V: TRBV20-1; J: TRBJ2-5; D: TRBD2
CDR3: CASSRRRGQETQYF; V: TRBV7-2; J: TRBJ2-5; D: TRBD1
CDR3: CSAVEVRGYEAFF; V: TRBV20-1; J: TRBJ1-1; D: NA
CDR3: CASSPRRSNQPQHF; V: TRBV18; J: TRBJ1-5; D: NA
CDR3: CSAREDRATGYEQYF; V: TRBV20-1; J: TRBJ2-7; D: TRBD1
CDR3: CASTSRWGGKYEQYF; V: TRBV7-8; J: TRBJ2-7; D: TRBD2
CDR3: CSASGDRVNEQFF; V: TRBV20-1; J: TRBJ2-1; D: TRBD1
CDR3: CSARPMDTLREAFF; V: TRBV20-1; J: TRBJ1-1; D: NA
CDR3: CASWTQSTDTQYF; V: TRBV5-1; J: TRBJ2-3; D: NA
CDR3: CASSPLEFSGANVLTF; V: TRBV27; J: TRBJ2-6; D: NA
CDR3: CASSLSSGGGRQYF; V: TRBV5-4; J: TRBJ2-7; D: TRBD2
CDR3: CASSVNRALALHF; V: TRBV6-2/TRBV6-3; J: TRBJ1-6; D: NA
CDR3: CSANKLDGNQPQHF; V: TRBV20-1; J: TRBJ1-5; D: NA
CDR3: CASSQERRSGANTGELFF; V: TRBV3-1; J: TRBJ2-2; D: TRBD2
CDR3: CSARPQGDNEQFF; V: TRBV20-1; J: TRBJ2-1; D: TRBD1
CDR3: CASSTGGDYGYTF; V: TRBV4-1; J: TRBJ1-2; D: TRBD1
CDR3: CATSGDVADSYNEQFF; V: TRBV24-1; J: TRBJ2-1; D: NA
CDR3: CASSQLQGNTIYF; V: TRBV4-1; J: TRBJ1-3; D: NA
CDR3: CASSLHMNTEAFF; V: TRBV28; J: TRBJ1-1; D: NA
CDR3: CAISGGLTDTQYF; V: TRBV10-3; J: TRBJ2-3; D: NA
CDR3: CASSQGVYRGYEQYF; V: TRBV3-1; J: TRBJ2-7; D: TRBD1
CDR3: CASSIILAGGNEQFF; V: TRBV19; J: TRBJ2-1; D: TRBD2
CDR3: CASRPDQWAETQYF; V: TRBV2; J: TRBJ2-5; D: NA
CDR3: CSVEGGQGPYGYTF; V: TRBV29-1; J: TRBJ1-2; D: NA
CDR3: CASSLGPTRKETQYF; V: TRBV5-6; J: TRBJ2-5; D: NA
CDR3: CASSLGAGTLRAEAFF; V: TRBV5-6; J: TRBJ1-1; D: NA
CDR3: CASSQETGEYNEQFF; V: TRBV4-3; J: TRBJ2-1; D: NA
CDR3: CSVESQTGHYEQYF; V: TRBV29-1; J: TRBJ2-7; D: TRBD1
CDR3: CASSLREGGATYEQYF; V: TRBV4-3; J: TRBJ2-7; D: NA
CDR3: CASSQAGQRGYGYTF; V: TRBV4-3; J: TRBJ1-2; D: TRBD1
CDR3: CSARGVTEAFF; V: TRBV20-1; J: TRBJ1-1; D: NA
CDR3: CASSQEYSGGNTEAFF; V: TRBV4-3; J: TRBJ1-1; D: NA
CDR3: CASSLVGGEYEQYF; V: TRBV5-1; J: TRBJ2-7; D: TRBD2
CDR3: CACCLGTGVSSENEQFF; V: TRBV2; J: TRBJ2-1; D: TRBD1
CDR3: CASRSGGTEAFF; V: TRBV25-1; J: TRBJ1-1; D: TRBD1
CDR3: CASSLVQANTGELFF; V: TRBV5-1; J: TRBJ2-2; D: NA
CDR3: CSVEDPRESTRETQYF; V: TRBV29-1; J: TRBJ2-5; D: NA
CDR3: CASSQDVSPAGGLNEQFF; V: TRBV4-3; J: TRBJ2-1; D: TRBD2
CDR3: CSVVDRGRGKNIQYF; V: TRBV29-1; J: TRBJ2-4; D: TRBD1
CDR3: CASSSTDVSYEQYF; V: TRBV7-2; J: TRBJ2-7; D: NA
CDR3: CASSLNPRAEAFF; V: TRBV11-2; J: TRBJ1-1; D: NA
CDR3: CASSLGPRQGDYGYTF; V: TRBV7-8; J: TRBJ1-2; D: TRBD1
CDR3: CASSFGGPSGTYEQYF; V: TRBV7-8; J: TRBJ2-7; D: TRBD2
CDR3: CASSPGAGSYEQYF; V: TRBV5-1; J: TRBJ2-7; D: NA
CDR3: CASSRGQVYNEQFF; V: TRBV7-3; J: TRBJ2-1; D: TRBD1
CDR3: CASSSAGRKLFF; V: TRBV7-2; J: TRBJ1-4; D: NA
CDR3: CSARDIGRARGFTDTQYF; V: TRBV20-1; J: TRBJ2-3; D: TRBD2
CDR3: CASTSRANTGGLSYEQYF; V: TRBV6-1; J: TRBJ2-7; D: NA
CDR3: CASRGTDRFGFFNYGYTF; V: TRBV12-3/TRBV12-4; J: TRBJ1-2; D: NA
CDR3: CASSWEPGRSNYEQYF; V: TRBV7-2; J: TRBJ2-7; D: NA
CDR3: CASSYLPHGMNTEAFF; V: TRBV6-5; J: TRBJ1-1; D: NA
CDR3: CASSPQGAYNEQFF; V: TRBV28; J: TRBJ2-1; D: TRBD1
CDR3: CASRHQDWDEQYF; V: TRBV28; J: TRBJ2-7; D: NA